This entry describes one TCR beta chain. Its target is unknown. TCRdb keeps only in-frame clones here, not all; method: immunoSEQ multiplex PCR. Of over 15,000 clones listed, about nine tenths are singletons. V was clipped by 5 bases and J by 5 bases; unmatched bases: 2. This CDR3 contains 12 residues. Pooled together were second doses at about 4 or about 12 weeks. The sample originates from a study of T cell responses to AZD1222 COVID-19 vaccine. Findings and caveats of the study: Following two doses of AZD1222, Spike-specific TCR breadth and depth rose.

The chain links TRBV12-3 or TRBV12-4 to TRBJ1-1, with TRBD1 matching 7 bases. Specimen: peripheral blood, collected 28 days after the second AZD1222 dose. The origin of this receptor is an adult who received the AZD1222 COVID-19 vaccine. For the CDR3, the DNA is TGTGCCAGCAGTCAGGGGGATACTGAAGCTTTCTTT. As protein: CASSQGDTEAFF.